Listed below are T cell receptor beta chains from one sample, sequenced in a study of shared clonotypes between healthy human individuals. TCRdb keeps only in-frame clones here, not all; method: immunoSEQ multiplex PCR. This sample has roughly 1,000,000 clones, with more than 75% found just once. The sample taken for sequencing was memory CD4+ T cells from PBMCs. The receptors originated from a man between 18 and 29 years old in good health. Some clones in this sample may be carry-over from other donors' samples. The CDR3 runs from the conserved cysteine through the conserved F or W. D genes are given only for firm matches. Size values are once, few and many counts, or a class for expanded clones, and some rows have none.

size	J	V	D	DNA	CDR3
-	TRBJ1-3	TRBV25-1	-	TGTGCCAGCAGTGAAATGCAGGCAGCTGGAAACACCATATATTTT	CASSEMQAAGNTIYF
-	TRBJ1-2	TRBV19	-	TGTGCCAGTAGTATAGGATGGAACTATGGCTACACCTTC	CASSIGWNYGYTF
few	TRBJ2-1	TRBV4-2	TRBD2	TGTGCCAGCAGCCAAGAGGCACTAGCGGGAGGGCTTTACAGGAATGAGCAGTTCTTC	CASSQEALAGGLYRNEQFF
-	TRBJ2-1	TRBV7-3	-	TGTGCCAGCAGCTCGGACAGATACAATGAGCAGTTCTTC	CASSSDRYNEQFF
-	TRBJ1-1	TRBV5-6	TRBD1	TGTGCCAGCAGCTTGTATCTGGGACAGGAGTTTGTATACACTGAAGCTTTCTTT	CASSLYLGQEFVYTEAFF
-	TRBJ2-2	TRBV9	TRBD1	TGTGCCAGCAGCGACAGGGGGAACACCGGGGAACTGTTTTTT	CASSDRGNTGELFF
-	TRBJ2-2	TRBV6-6	-	TGTGCCAGCAGTTACTCTAGGGCCGCCGGGGAGCTGTTTTTT	CASSYSRAAGELFF
few	TRBJ2-7	TRBV30	-	TGTGCCTGGAGTGTACGTATCGGGAGCGCCCTCTCCTACGAGCAGTACTTC	CAWSVRIGSALSYEQYF
-	TRBJ1-5	TRBV4-1	TRBD1	TGCGCCAGCAGCCAAGCAGGGGGATTGCAGCCCCAGCATTTT	CASSQAGGLQPQHF
-	TRBJ1-1	TRBV11-2	-	TGTGCCAGCAGAAAATTTTTGAACACTGAAGCTTTCTTT	CASRKFLNTEAFF
-	TRBJ1-5	TRBV7-2	-	TGTGCCAGCAGCTTACGAGGTTTTGGGAGCAATCAGCCCCAGCATTTT	CASSLRGFGSNQPQHF
-	TRBJ1-2	TRBV28	TRBD1	TGTGCCACCTTGACAGGGGAGGGTGGCTACACCTTC	CATLTGEGGYTF
-	TRBJ1-5	TRBV7-8	TRBD1	TGTGCCAGCAGCTTAGCTCGGACAGGGTACGGGCAGCCCCAGCATTTT	CASSLARTGYGQPQHF
-	TRBJ2-1	TRBV9	TRBD2	TGTGCCAGCAGCGTCCGACTAGCTGGCTACAATGAGCAGTTCTTC	CASSVRLAGYNEQFF
-	TRBJ1-1	TRBV5-1	TRBD1	TGCGCCAGCAGCACCCTACCAGGGGGCCTGGGAATGAACACTGAAGCTTTCTTT	CASSTLPGGLGMNTEAFF
-	TRBJ1-4	TRBV9	-	TGTGCCAGCAGTCTACGGGGTGAAGATGAAAAACTGTTTTTT	CASSLRGEDEKLFF
-	TRBJ1-6	TRBV5-1	-	TGCGCCAGCAGCCAAGAACAGGGAATACCCCTCCACTTT	CASSQEQGIPLHF
-	TRBJ1-3	TRBV6-4	TRBD1	TGTGCCAGCAGTGACTCGAATAAGGGGGCGACGGGAAACACCATATATTTT	CASSDSNKGATGNTIYF
-	TRBJ2-2	TRBV14	-	TGTGCCAGCAGCCAAGTCGCAGGGATAAACACCGGGGAGCTGTTTTTT	CASSQVAGINTGELFF
-	TRBJ2-5	TRBV30	TRBD1	TGTGCCTGGAGGGGACAGGGGGCGCCTGAGACCCAGTACTTC	CAWRGQGAPETQYF